This TCR beta chain was recorded in a study of blood T cell repertoires in COVID-19. Across the study: Samples of COVID-19 (acute and convalescent) were obtained from the United States, Italy and Spain. PBMCs, B-cell-depleted T cells, or T cells provided the cDNA or gDNA that made up the material.

In the source study's methods: Quantification of nucleated cells was approximated via reference gene primer amplification. Repertoires were generated with immunoSEQ multiplex PCR, while TCRdb's copy carries only in-frame clones and drops some. For V, J and clone size, that table is used; D and trimming come from the DNA. The data contain about 130,000 clones, around 89% of them singletons. The clonotype originates from a man between 60 and 70 years old with active or convalescent COVID-19. Sequenced: peripheral blood.

DNA of the CDR3: TGTGCCAGCAGTTCGTCCCCAGAGGCCTATGGCTACACCTTC. Translating gives CASSSSPEAYGYTF. This chain links TRBV28 with TRBJ1-2; no definite D call. The CDR3 has 14 residues. The V end lost 4 bases, the J end lost 4 bases, and 13 bases lay between the germline ends. Germline V CDR1 and CDR2: MDHEN, SYDVKM.